The clone carrying this TCR beta chain was detected a few times. TCRdb called the 5' RACE reads again in MiXCR, with one record for every CDR3 protein. The sample includes some 1,700,000 distinct CDR3 sequences, less than 40% of them seen just once. The CDR3 totals 13 residues. V trimming: 6 bases; J trimming: 7 bases; junction bases outside the gene matches: 5. In germline, CDR1 is SQVTM, CDR2 ANQGSEA. These data are taken from a study of identical twins. The TCR sequence derives from a newborn girl in good health. Specimen: cord blood. The chain recombines TRBV29-1 with TRBJ1-5; 11 bases map to TRBD1. The CDR3: CSVGQGAEQPQHF. CDR3 nucleotides: TGCAGCGTCGGACAGGGGGCAGAACAGCCCCAGCATTTT.